The sequence of this T cell receptor beta chain was determined in a study of response to subunit inactivated influenza vaccine. Overall study findings and caveats: Authors suggested each seasonal influenza vaccination recruits few new T cells.

TCRdb re-called the RT-PCR reads through MiXCR, storing one row per CDR3 protein. There are about 780,000 distinct CDR3 sequences in the sample; under 20% occur only once, and approximately 10% lies in the top ten. The CDR3 is made up of 14 amino acids. The germline V gene has CDR1 SGHKS and CDR2 YYEKEE (reference sequence). With 5 bases removed from V and 0 bases from J, the gap between germline ends came to 8 bases. This clonotype appeared many times. No antigen is known for it. The sequencing here drew on PBMCs from blood, taken around 5 days after vaccination. The chain combines TRBV5-5 with TRBJ1-4, with D possibly matching TRBD1 (5 bases). This TCR was recovered from a man aged 50 to 60 who received an inactivated influenza vaccine. The CDR3 bases are TGTGCCAGCAGACAGACAGCAACTAATGAAAAACTGTTTTTT. As protein: CASRQTATNEKLFF.